This TCR beta chain came from a study of T cells in Graves' hyperthyroidism and ophthalmopathy. This clonotype has a count of ten or more. Its antigen remains unknown. Exclusion followed for patients with uncontrolled infection, other autoimmune disease, pregnancy or lactation. Template material for amplifying TCR beta CDR3 regions consisted of RNA transcripts. HTBI primers were the set used in a first-round RT-PCR of the TCR CDR3. TCRdb re-called the multiplex PCR reads through MiXCR, storing one row per CDR3 protein. Altogether around 290,000 distinct CDR3 sequences are present, approximately 13% being singletons, with the ten largest covering 6.5% to 10%. Study-level results: Ophthalmopathy was identified by the model a median approximately 6.4 months ahead of onset. The majority of expanded thyroid clonotypes above 0.001 also appeared in blood.

J gave up 0 bases and V 6 bases, and 9 bases lay outside the gene matches. The CDR3 is made up of 16 amino acids. Germline V gene data show CDR1 as SQVTM and CDR2 as ANQGSEA. This sequence was found in a woman between 35 and 50 years old with Graves' hyperthyroidism. Sequenced: blood. The rearrangement joins TRBV29-1 to TRBJ1-1, with 11 bases matching TRBD1. CDR3 coding DNA: TGCAGCGTACGACCGGGACAGGGGGATTTGAACACTGAAGCTTTCTTT. Protein product: CSVRPGQGDLNTEAFF.